The rows below give T cell receptor beta chains drawn from one sample of a study of blood T cell repertoires in COVID-19. Using immunoSEQ multiplex PCR, the repertoire was profiled, and TCRdb retains in-frame clones only, with some absent. The sample yields 60,000 to 75,000 clones, 72% seen once. Sequences were obtained from PBMCs or T cells enriched from blood (not recorded which). The receptors were sampled from a woman aged 60-75 years who had been exposed to COVID-19. The CDR3 runs from the conserved cysteine through the conserved F or W. The D gene is left open where the match is weak. Clone size is given for some rows only: seen once, a few or many times, or a class if the clone is expanded.

clone_size: NA; j_call: TRBJ1-1; d_call: NA; v_call: TRBV28; cdr3_nt: TGTGCCAGCACCGCGGAGGCCCGGGGATGGACTGAAGCTTTCTTT; cdr3_aa: CASTAEARGWTEAFF
clone_size: NA; j_call: TRBJ1-1; d_call: NA; v_call: TRBV30; cdr3_nt: TGTGCCTGGGTCCGGGACACTGAAGCTTTCTTT; cdr3_aa: CAWVRDTEAFF
clone_size: NA; j_call: TRBJ2-7; d_call: TRBD2; v_call: TRBV11-2; cdr3_nt: TGTGCCAGCAGCTTAGGGACTAGCGGCTACGAGCAGTACTTC; cdr3_aa: CASSLGTSGYEQYF
clone_size: NA; j_call: TRBJ2-3; d_call: TRBD1; v_call: TRBV14; cdr3_nt: TGTGCCAGCAGTTATGGACAGGGATCAAGTACGCAGTATTTT; cdr3_aa: CASSYGQGSSTQYF
clone_size: NA; j_call: TRBJ2-3; d_call: TRBD2; v_call: TRBV19; cdr3_nt: TGTGCCAGAGCGGGGGAGGGTACAGATACGCAGTATTTT; cdr3_aa: CARAGEGTDTQYF
clone_size: few; j_call: TRBJ1-5; d_call: NA; v_call: TRBV18; cdr3_nt: TGTGCCAGCTCTCCGCCCGGGGGCAATCAGCCCCAGCATTTT; cdr3_aa: CASSPPGGNQPQHF
clone_size: NA; j_call: TRBJ1-2; d_call: TRBD1; v_call: TRBV24-1; cdr3_nt: TGTGCCACCAGGACAGGGAAGGGGGGCTACACCTTC; cdr3_aa: CATRTGKGGYTF
clone_size: NA; j_call: TRBJ2-3; d_call: TRBD2; v_call: TRBV6-4; cdr3_nt: TGTGCCAGCAGTGATGTTAGCGGGGGGTCGGATACGCAGTATTTT; cdr3_aa: CASSDVSGGSDTQYF
clone_size: NA; j_call: TRBJ2-2; d_call: NA; v_call: TRBV18; cdr3_nt: TGTGCCAGCTCACCACAGACAGCGAACACCGGGGAGCTGTTTTTT; cdr3_aa: CASSPQTANTGELFF
clone_size: NA; j_call: TRBJ2-1; d_call: NA; v_call: TRBV3-1/TRBV3-2; cdr3_nt: TGTGCCAGCAGCCCCGCGGGGCTAAACAATGAGCAGTTCTTC; cdr3_aa: CASSPAGLNNEQFF
clone_size: NA; j_call: TRBJ2-7; d_call: TRBD2; v_call: TRBV28; cdr3_nt: TGTGCCAGCAGAACTCTCGAGACTAGCGGGATCGAGCAGTACTTC; cdr3_aa: CASRTLETSGIEQYF
clone_size: NA; j_call: TRBJ2-7; d_call: TRBD1; v_call: TRBV7-8; cdr3_nt: TGTGCCAGCAGCTCCACGGACAGGGGGAGGGGGTACGAGCAGTACTTC; cdr3_aa: CASSSTDRGRGYEQYF
clone_size: NA; j_call: TRBJ2-1; d_call: TRBD2; v_call: TRBV28; cdr3_nt: TGTGCCAGCAGTGAATCTAGCGGGGCCCGCAATGAGCAGTTCTTC; cdr3_aa: CASSESSGARNEQFF
clone_size: NA; j_call: TRBJ2-1; d_call: TRBD2; v_call: TRBV9; cdr3_nt: TGTGCCAGCAGCGTAGGGGGACTAGCGGGACAGGCTGAGCAGTTCTTC; cdr3_aa: CASSVGGLAGQAEQFF
clone_size: few; j_call: TRBJ1-2; d_call: NA; v_call: TRBV3-1/TRBV3-2; cdr3_nt: TGTGCCAGCAGCCAAGACCACACGGGGAAAGTCTTGGCCTTC; cdr3_aa: CASSQDHTGKVLAF
clone_size: few; j_call: TRBJ2-1; d_call: TRBD1; v_call: TRBV7-8; cdr3_nt: TGTGCCAGCAGCCGGGACAGGGGGCCCTACAATGAGCAGTTCTTC; cdr3_aa: CASSRDRGPYNEQFF
clone_size: NA; j_call: TRBJ1-6; d_call: NA; v_call: TRBV11-2; cdr3_nt: TGTGCCAGCAGCTTAGATCCTGTACAGATCTATAATTCACCCCTCCACTTT; cdr3_aa: CASSLDPVQIYNSPLHF
clone_size: once; j_call: TRBJ2-5; d_call: NA; v_call: TRBV7-2; cdr3_nt: TGTGCCAGCAGCTCCTTGATGGAGGGCTCAAGTAGGGCCTACTTC; cdr3_aa: CASSSLMEGSSRAYF
clone_size: NA; j_call: TRBJ1-3; d_call: NA; v_call: TRBV7-8; cdr3_nt: TGTGCCAGCAGCACCGAACGGAGCCTTGGAAACACCATATATTTT; cdr3_aa: CASSTERSLGNTIYF
clone_size: NA; j_call: TRBJ2-2; d_call: NA; v_call: TRBV5-5; cdr3_nt: TGTGCCAGCAGCTTGGCAGCAGGGGTGTATACCGGGGAGCTGTTTTTT; cdr3_aa: CASSLAAGVYTGELFF
clone_size: NA; j_call: TRBJ2-7; d_call: NA; v_call: TRBV4-2; cdr3_nt: TGTGCCAGCAGCCAAGATCGGGGAGACTACTACGAGCAGTACTTC; cdr3_aa: CASSQDRGDYYEQYF
clone_size: few; j_call: TRBJ1-4; d_call: NA; v_call: TRBV5-5; cdr3_nt: TGTGCCAGCAGCTTGGATAGTCTAAAACTGTTTTTT; cdr3_aa: CASSLDSLKLFF
clone_size: NA; j_call: TRBJ2-7; d_call: TRBD2; v_call: TRBV19; cdr3_nt: TGTGCCAGTGTAGGAAGCGGGGTCTGGTCCCACGAGCAGTACTTC; cdr3_aa: CASVGSGVWSHEQYF
clone_size: NA; j_call: TRBJ1-1; d_call: TRBD1; v_call: TRBV28; cdr3_nt: TGTGCCAGCAGTTTGAGGGGGCGAATGAACACTGAAGCTTTCTTT; cdr3_aa: CASSLRGRMNTEAFF